This entry concerns a single TCR beta chain. The target antigen is unknown. The data stem from a study of a mutant IDH1 vaccine in newly diagnosed glioma. On the study more broadly: Visit V13 took place at week 47, and visit V12 happened at week 35.

The protocol was immunoSEQ multiplex PCR, while the TCRdb copy is restricted to in-frame clones and leaves out a portion. The sample has 60,000 or so clones, about 85% seen once. Documented time point: week 35, safety follow-up. The content of each vaccine dose was 300 ug of mutant IDH1 20-mer peptide, and topical imiquimod accompanied it. Patients received eight vaccinations in weeks 1, 3, 5, 7, 11, 15, 19, 23. CDR3 size: 17 residues. V was clipped by 0 bases and J by 0 bases, with 15 bases between them. Looked up from germline, CDR1 is SGHTS and CDR2 is YDEGEE. Sequenced material: PBMCs, taken from a glioma patient whose treatment included an IDH1 peptide vaccine. The rearrangement uses TRBV5-8 and TRBJ1-1; D may be TRBD1 (6 bases). This clonotype was sampled from a man aged 30-40 years with glioma. In DNA form, the CDR3 reads TGTGCCAGCAGCTTGGTTCAGGGGAAGGGGATGAACACTGAAGCTTTCTTT. Protein: CASSLVQGKGMNTEAFF.